Listed below are T cell receptor beta chains from one sample, sequenced in a study of blood T cell repertoires in COVID-19. Repertoires were generated with immunoSEQ multiplex PCR, while TCRdb's copy carries only in-frame clones and drops some. The profile shows 300,000 to 350,000 clones, 85% to 90% of them singletons. The source material was PBMCs or T cells enriched from blood (not recorded which). These receptors were collected from a woman aged 25 to 45 who had been exposed to COVID-19. Each CDR3 is given with its conserved first and last residue. Fields, in order: V gene, J gene, D gene, clone size, CDR3 protein, CDR3 DNA. The D gene is left open where the match is weak. A row's size may be missing; if present it is once, few, many or a size class.

TRBV11-1,TRBJ2-3,TRBD2,few,CASSLQREGYTQYF,TGTGCCAGCAGCTTACAGCGGGAGGGGTATACGCAGTATTTT
TRBV28,TRBJ2-7,TRBD1,once,CASIRQGEGHEQYF,TGTGCCAGCATACGACAGGGAGAAGGCCACGAGCAGTACTTC
TRBV28,TRBJ2-5,-,-,CASSLEGEETQYF,TGTGCCAGCAGCTTAGAGGGGGAGGAGACCCAGTACTTC
TRBV19,TRBJ2-7,-,few,CASSIGGRNYEQYF,TGTGCCAGTAGTATAGGGGGCAGAAACTACGAGCAGTACTTC
TRBV28,TRBJ2-5,-,-,CASSLQETQYF,TGTGCCAGCAGCCTCCAAGAGACCCAGTACTTC
TRBV7-3,TRBJ1-1,-,-,CASSLSGRNTEAFF,TGTGCCAGCAGCTTAAGCGGCAGGAACACTGAAGCTTTCTTT
TRBV28,TRBJ2-5,-,-,CASSPLRETQYF,TGTGCCAGCAGTCCCCTCCGAGAGACCCAGTACTTC
TRBV3-1/TRBV3-2,TRBJ2-1,TRBD2,-,CASSQDTGGYNEQFF,TGTGCCAGCAGCCAAGATACCGGGGGGTACAATGAGCAGTTCTTC
TRBV5-4,TRBJ1-2,-,-,CASSFDPGGYTF,TGTGCCAGCAGTTTCGACCCGGGGGGCTACACCTTC
TRBV6-6,TRBJ2-7,TRBD2,once,CASSQLGTRGEQYF,TGTGCCAGCAGTCAACTTGGGACTAGGGGGGAGCAGTACTTC
TRBV7-9,TRBJ1-5,-,-,CASSRGGDNQPQHF,TGTGCCAGCAGCCGAGGGGGGGACAATCAGCCCCAGCATTTT
TRBV13,TRBJ1-6,-,-,CASSFMGVNRAYNSPLHF,TGTGCCAGCAGCTTTATGGGAGTCAACAGGGCTTATAATTCACCCCTCCACTTT
TRBV9,TRBJ2-3,TRBD2,-,CASSVSGRATDTQYF,TGTGCCAGCAGCGTATCCGGGAGGGCAACAGATACGCAGTATTTT
TRBV5-6,TRBJ2-7,TRBD1,-,CASSPVGDRGEEQYF,TGTGCCAGCAGCCCGGTAGGGGACAGGGGGGAGGAACAGTACTTC
TRBV7-9,TRBJ2-7,-,-,CASSHSYEQYF,TGTGCCAGCAGCCACTCCTACGAGCAGTACTTC
TRBV6-6,TRBJ1-2,-,-,CASSSHATFYGYTF,TGTGCCAGCAGTTCCCACGCAACTTTTTATGGCTACACCTTC
TRBV18,TRBJ2-3,TRBD1,-,CASSPPTGAGADTQYF,TGTGCCAGCTCACCCCCCACAGGGGCGGGCGCAGATACGCAGTATTTT
TRBV7-8,TRBJ2-1,TRBD2,-,CASSPGLAEGRDEQFF,TGTGCCAGCAGTCCCGGACTAGCGGAGGGGAGGGATGAGCAGTTCTTC
TRBV11-2,TRBJ2-7,TRBD2,-,CASSTSGRAYEQYF,TGTGCCAGCAGCACTAGCGGGAGGGCCTACGAGCAGTACTTC
TRBV6-1,TRBJ2-2,-,once,CASSENWGVGGELFF,TGTGCCAGCAGTGAAAATTGGGGGGTCGGCGGGGAGCTGTTTTTT
TRBV9,TRBJ1-4,-,-,CASSVSGDNEKLFF,TGTGCCAGCAGCGTATCGGGGGATAATGAAAAACTGTTTTTT
TRBV18,TRBJ2-5,TRBD2,once,CASSPGLAEQETQYF,TGTGCCAGCTCACCGGGACTAGCGGAACAAGAGACCCAGTACTTC
TRBV30,TRBJ2-1,TRBD2,-,CAWEPTVRTSGRVIGNEQFF,TGTGCCTGGGAACCAACGGTCAGGACTAGCGGGAGGGTAATTGGGAATGAGCAGTTCTTC